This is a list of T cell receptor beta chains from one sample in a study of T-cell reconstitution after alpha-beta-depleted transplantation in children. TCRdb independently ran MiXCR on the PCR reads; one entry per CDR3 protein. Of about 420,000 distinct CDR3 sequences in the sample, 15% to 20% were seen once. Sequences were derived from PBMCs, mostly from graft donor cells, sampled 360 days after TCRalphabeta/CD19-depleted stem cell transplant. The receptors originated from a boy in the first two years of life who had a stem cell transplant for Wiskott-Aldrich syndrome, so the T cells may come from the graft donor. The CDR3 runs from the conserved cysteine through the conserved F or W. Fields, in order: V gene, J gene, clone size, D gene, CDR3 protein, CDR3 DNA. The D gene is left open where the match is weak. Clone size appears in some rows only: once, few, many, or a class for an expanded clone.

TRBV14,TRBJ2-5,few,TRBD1,CASSIFGQGRRETQYF,TGTGCCAGCAGCATTTTCGGACAGGGAAGGAGGGAGACCCAGTACTTC
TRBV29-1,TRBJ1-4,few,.,CSVGQSNEKLFF,TGCAGCGTTGGGCAGTCTAATGAAAAACTGTTTTTT
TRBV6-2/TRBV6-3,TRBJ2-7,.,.,CASEQGYEQYF,TGTGCCAGCGAACAGGGTTACGAGCAGTACTTC
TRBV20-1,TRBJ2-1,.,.,CSARAQPAHWEQFF,TGCAGTGCTAGGGCCCAGCCCGCCCATTGGGAGCAGTTCTTC
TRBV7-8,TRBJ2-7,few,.,CASTRGLTTDRQYF,TGTGCCAGCACACGGGGCCTGACCACTGACCGGCAGTACTTC
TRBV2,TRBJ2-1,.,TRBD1,CASSDEWTGPGEQFF,TGTGCCAGCAGTGACGAATGGACAGGGCCGGGGGAGCAGTTCTTC
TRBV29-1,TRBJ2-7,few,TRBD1,CSVQARQGRRIYEQYF,TGCAGCGTTCAAGCCCGACAGGGGAGACGAATCTACGAGCAGTACTTC
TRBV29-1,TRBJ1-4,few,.,CSVDWRGKLFF,TGCAGCGTTGATTGGCGCGGAAAACTGTTTTTT
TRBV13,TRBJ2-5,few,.,CASSRQGVETQYF,TGTGCCAGCAGTCGACAAGGAGTGGAGACCCAGTACTTC
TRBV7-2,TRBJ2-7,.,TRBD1,CASSSRRDRVYEQYF,TGTGCCAGCAGCTCGCGCCGGGACAGGGTTTACGAGCAGTACTTC
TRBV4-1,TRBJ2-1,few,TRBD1,CASSQGPGTGGDNNEQFF,TGCGCCAGCAGCCAAGGTCCCGGGACAGGGGGCGACAACAATGAGCAGTTCTTC
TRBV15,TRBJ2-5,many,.,CATSRDERGQETQYF,TGTGCCACCAGCAGAGATGAGAGGGGGCAAGAGACCCAGTACTTC
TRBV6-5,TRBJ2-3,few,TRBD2,CASSSRTSGIKISTDTQYF,TGTGCCAGCAGTTCCAGGACTAGCGGGATAAAGATTAGCACAGATACGCAGTATTTT
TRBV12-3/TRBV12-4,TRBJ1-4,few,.,CASSRTDRRGEKLFF,TGTGCCAGCAGTCGGACGGACCGCCGGGGTGAAAAACTGTTTTTT
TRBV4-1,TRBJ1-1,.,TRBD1,CASSPTSGQVWGYEAFF,TGCGCCAGCAGCCCTACTTCGGGACAGGTTTGGGGCTATGAAGCTTTCTTT
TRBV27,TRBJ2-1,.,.,CASSQTSWRYNEQFF,TGTGCCAGCAGTCAAACTTCTTGGAGGTACAATGAGCAGTTCTTC
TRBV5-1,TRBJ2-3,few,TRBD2,CASSTSGGHYTDTQYF,TGCGCCAGCTCGACTAGCGGGGGGCATTACACAGATACGCAGTATTTT
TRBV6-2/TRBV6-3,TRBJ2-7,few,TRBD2,CASSWTSGAYEQYF,TGTGCCAGCAGTTGGACTAGCGGGGCCTACGAGCAGTACTTC
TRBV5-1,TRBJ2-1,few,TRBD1,CASSSPYRDRDYNEQFF,TGCGCCAGCAGCTCACCATACCGGGACAGGGATTACAATGAGCAGTTCTTC
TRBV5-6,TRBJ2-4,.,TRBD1,CASSLTQGVAKNIQYF,TGTGCCAGCAGCTTGACACAGGGGGTTGCCAAAAACATTCAGTACTTC
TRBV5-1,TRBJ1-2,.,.,CASSLALLIPYGYTF,TGCGCCAGCAGCTTGGCCCTTCTAATTCCCTATGGCTACACCTTC
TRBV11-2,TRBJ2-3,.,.,CASSLVSQGTDTQYF,TGTGCCAGCAGCTTAGTTTCCCAGGGCACAGATACGCAGTATTTT
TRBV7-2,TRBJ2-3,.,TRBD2,CASSPRASGETGDTQYF,TGTGCCAGCAGCCCAAGGGCTAGCGGGGAAACAGGAGATACGCAGTATTTT
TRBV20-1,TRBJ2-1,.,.,CSASVLETNEQFF,TGCAGTGCTTCCGTACTAGAAACCAATGAGCAGTTCTTC
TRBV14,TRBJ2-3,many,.,CASSHQTWRFYTDTQYF,TGTGCCAGCAGCCACCAAACTTGGAGGTTCTACACAGATACGCAGTATTTT
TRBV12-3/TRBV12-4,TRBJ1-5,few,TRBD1,CASSHRTGQGNQPQHF,TGTGCCAGCAGCCACCGGACGGGACAGGGAAATCAGCCCCAGCATTTT
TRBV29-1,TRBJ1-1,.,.,CTTWEHGEAFF,TGCACGACCTGGGAACACGGTGAAGCTTTCTTT
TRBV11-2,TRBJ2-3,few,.,CASSRLALTDTQYF,TGTGCCAGCAGCCGGCTAGCGCTCACAGATACGCAGTATTTT
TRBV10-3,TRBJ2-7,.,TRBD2,CAIKVGRHSYEQYF,TGTGCCATCAAAGTCGGGAGGCACTCCTACGAGCAGTACTTC
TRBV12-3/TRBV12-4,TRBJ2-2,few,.,CASSQLWCTGELFF,TGTGCCAGCAGCCAGCTATGGTGCACCGGGGAGCTGTTTTTT
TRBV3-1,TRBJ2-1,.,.,CASSRRRGRVFPDEQFF,TGTGCCAGCAGCCGGAGACGGGGCAGGGTTTTCCCGGATGAGCAGTTCTTC
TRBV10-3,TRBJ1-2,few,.,CAISESTNYGYTF,TGTGCCATCAGTGAGTCAACTAACTATGGCTACACCTTC
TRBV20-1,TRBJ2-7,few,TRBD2,CSARVGGLAEYF,TGCAGTGCTAGAGTCGGGGGACTAGCGGAATACTTC
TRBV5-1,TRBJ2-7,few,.,CASSLAGEVYEQYF,TGCGCCAGCAGCTTGGCGGGAGAGGTCTACGAGCAGTACTTC
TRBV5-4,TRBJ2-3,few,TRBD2,CASSLNPGTSGRAKQYF,TGTGCCAGCAGCTTAAACCCCGGGACTAGCGGGAGGGCCAAGCAGTATTTT
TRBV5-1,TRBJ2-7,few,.,CASSPTAGRPGAEKEYF,TGCGCCAGCAGTCCGACCGCCGGACGGCCGGGGGCGGAGAAGGAGTACTTC
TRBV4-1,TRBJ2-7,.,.,CASSQTTLGLGTYEQYF,TGCGCCAGCAGCCAAACTACTTTAGGACTGGGAACCTACGAGCAGTACTTC
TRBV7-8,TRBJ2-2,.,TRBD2,CASSYRTSGRSGELFF,TGTGCCAGCAGCTACAGGACTAGCGGGAGGTCCGGGGAGCTGTTTTTT
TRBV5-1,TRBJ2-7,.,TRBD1,CASSRDRDYEQYF,TGCGCCAGCAGCCGGGACAGGGATTACGAGCAGTACTTC
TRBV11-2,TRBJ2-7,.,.,CASSLVIPDPIPYEQYF,TGTGCCAGCAGCTTAGTTATCCCAGACCCCATCCCCTACGAGCAGTACTTC
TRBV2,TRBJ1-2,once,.,CASSDPMNGYTF,TGTGCCAGCTCTGACCCCATGAACGGCTACACCTTC
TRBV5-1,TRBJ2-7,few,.,CASSLDWRSSYEQYF,TGCGCCAGCAGCCTCGATTGGAGGAGCTCCTACGAGCAGTACTTC
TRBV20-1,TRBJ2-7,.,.,CSASRPASSYEQYF,TGCAGTGCTAGCCGGCCGGCGAGCTCCTACGAGCAGTACTTC
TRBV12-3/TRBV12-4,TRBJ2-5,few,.,CASSLELWQETQYF,TGTGCCAGCAGTTTGGAACTTTGGCAAGAGACCCAGTACTTC
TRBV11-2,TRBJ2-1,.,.,CASSLGRGYSSYNEQFF,TGTGCCAGCAGCTTAGGGAGGGGTTACAGCTCCTACAATGAGCAGTTCTTC
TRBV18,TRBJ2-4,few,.,CASSQKGSIQYF,TGTGCCAGCTCACAAAAGGGAAGCATTCAGTACTTC
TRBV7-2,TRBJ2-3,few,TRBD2,CASSLDSGSGPDTQYF,TGTGCCAGCAGCTTGGATAGCGGGAGTGGACCAGATACGCAGTATTTT
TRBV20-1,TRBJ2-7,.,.,CSAREWGRPNEQYF,TGCAGTGCTAGAGAGTGGGGGAGGCCAAACGAGCAGTACTTC
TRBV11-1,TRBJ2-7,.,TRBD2,CASSTGGRRVAGSYEQYF,TGTGCCAGCAGCACTGGGGGCAGGAGAGTAGCGGGAAGCTACGAGCAGTACTTC
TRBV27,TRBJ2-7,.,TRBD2,CASSLYSPGTSGVNYEQYF,TGTGCCAGCAGTTTATATAGCCCCGGGACTAGCGGGGTGAACTACGAGCAGTACTTC